Sequencing of this T cell receptor beta chain was carried out in a study of T-cell memory formation after mild COVID-19. Study as a whole: TCR clusters were largely donor specific.

One entry per CDR3 protein results from TCRdb running MiXCR on the 5' RACE reads. Among more than 400,000 distinct CDR3 sequences listed, 18% were seen once. The CDR3 consists of 15 residues. V lost 1 base and J 1 base, leaving 8 bases between the germline ends. CDR1 and CDR2 (germline): LGHDT, YNNKEL (reference sequence). This clonotype occurred a few times. The receptor comes from an adult woman who had mild COVID-19 (a few samples of this study predate the infection). Cell type and time point are not known. The sample was PBMCs or a T cell subset sorted from them (not recorded which). This rearrangement joins TRBV3-1 to TRBJ1-5; D gene uncertain. As DNA, the CDR3 is TGTGCCAGCAGCCAAGTGTTCGGAAGCAATCAGCCCCAGCATTTT. Translated, it gives CASSQVFGSNQPQHF.